These 6 T cell receptor beta chains share one sample of origin, sequenced in a study of Ad26.COV2.S vaccination and SARS-CoV-2 variants. Treatment: around 19 received Ad26.COV2.S at low or high dose, single or two shots; about 5 received placebo; per-sample allocation not given. The samples date from day 63 after the first vaccine or placebo injection. Generated by immunoSEQ multiplex PCR, the TCRdb table keeps only in-frame clones and is missing some. The sample has around 340,000 clones, approximately 90% seen once. Sequencing used peripheral blood, obtained in a trial of Ad26.COV2.S vaccine versus placebo. Receptor source: a person aged 18-60 years who received the Ad26.COV2.S COVID-19 vaccine or a placebo.

The J gene is TRBJ2-7, the V gene TRBV5-6; TRBD1 matches 7 bases. The CDR3 contains 16 residues. V shed 7 bases, J shed 1 base, and the junction held 14 bases outside the gene matches. CDR1 is SGHDT, CDR2 YYEEEE, per germline. CDR3 DNA sequence: TGTGCCAGCTACCCCACGGGACAGATGAATTCCTACGAGCAGTACTTC. Translation gives CASYPTGQMNSYEQYF. Supplemented by reference TRBV5-6 and TRBJ2-7, the full variable domain reads DAGVTQSPTHLIKTRGQQVTLRCSPKSGHDTVSWYQQALGQGPQFIFQYYEEEERQRGNFPDRFSGHQFPNYSSELNVNALLLGDSALYLCASYPTGQMNSYEQYFGPGTRLTVT.

This chain joins TRBV4-1 and TRBJ2-7; 10 bases match TRBD2. CDR3 length: 16 residues. J lost 7 bases, V lost 1 base, and 10 bases had no gene match. Germline V lookup: CDR1 MGHRA, CDR2 YSYEKL. DNA of the CDR3: TGCGCCAGCAGCCAAGGGCTAGCGGGAGTATCGAGGGAGCAGTACTTC. Its translation: CASSQGLAGVSREQYF.

The chain is built from TRBV28 and TRBJ2-3; a possible D gene is TRBD2 (6 bases). This CDR3 spans 18 amino acids. Trimming took off 3 bases at V and 9 bases at J, with 28 bases between the two ends. CDR1 is MDHEN, CDR2 SYDVKM, per germline. Written as DNA, the CDR3 is TGTGCCAGCAGTTTTGCGGGATATTTAGGGACCCCACGTAGCACGCAGTATTTT. This codes for CASSFAGYLGTPRSTQYF.

This chain connects TRBV28 to TRBJ2-1, with 9 bases matching TRBD2. The ends lost 8 bases at V and 7 bases at J; junction bases unmatched: 15. From germline, CDR1 is MDHEN and CDR2 SYDVKM. The CDR3 spans 16 residues. The CDR3 DNA is TGTGCCAGCCGCCCCTCCCGGGGACTAGCATGGAATGAGCAGTTCTTC. Amino acid sequence: CASRPSRGLAWNEQFF. The whole variable domain, remainder taken from reference TRBV28 and TRBJ2-1, is DVKVTQSSRYLVKRTGEKVFLECVQDMDHENMFWYRQDPGLGLRLIYFSYDVKMKEKGDIPEGYSVSREKKERFSLILESASTNQTSMYLCASRPSRGLAWNEQFFGPGTRLTVL.

This rearrangement joins TRBV9 to TRBJ2-3; TRBD2 aligns across 14 bases. Germline lookup yields CDR1 SGDLS and CDR2 YYNGEE. V gave up 3 bases and J gave up 4 bases; unmatched junction bases: 4. This CDR3 is built from 16 residues. CDR3 loop: CASSDRLAGGADTQYF. The CDR3 DNA reads TGTGCCAGCAGCGACCGACTAGCGGGAGGGGCAGATACGCAGTATTTT.

This clone was counted once. V and J are TRBV7-2 and TRBJ2-5; 9 bases line up with TRBD1. Germline V gene data show CDR1 as SGHTA and CDR2 as FQGNSA. V lost 4 bases, J lost 7 bases, and 7 bases stayed unmatched. The CDR3 length is 14 residues. CDR3 coding DNA: TGTGCCAGCAGCTCGGACAGGGGAGTATGGACCCAGTACTTC. Residues: CASSSDRGVWTQYF.